Below, one T cell receptor (beta chain) is given with its context. These data belong to a study of shared clonotypes between healthy human individuals. Study as a whole: The study used three CD4 naive, three CD4 memory, two CD8 naive and one CD8 memory plate per donor.

The germline V gene encodes CDR1 LNHDA and CDR2 SQIVND (reference sequence). The CDR3 extends over 14 amino acids. Germline trimming cut 5 bases from V and 4 bases from J; bases unmatched to any gene: 1. The authors' processing: ImmunoSEQ only sent back junction sequences with no quality scores, so filtering was done differently. Method: immunoSEQ multiplex PCR; TCRdb's copy keeps in-frame clones and lacks some. From that table come the V and J calls and clone size; the DNA was used to work out D and trimming. The sample lists roughly 2.1 million clones; just over 90% were seen once. Naivety among CD8 cells was defined by CD45RO negativity and positive CCR7 selection, thereby excluding terminally differentiated effector memory CD45RA+ cells. Caucasian adults living in Nashville, Tennessee, provided all samples.

This TCR derives from a man younger than 35 in good health. Some clones in this sample may be carry-over from other donors' samples. The V gene is TRBV19, the J gene TRBJ2-2; 10 nucleotides line up with TRBD1. Specimen: naive CD8+ T cells from PBMCs. The CDR3 reads CASSWDRGTGELFF. Written as DNA, the CDR3 is TGTGCCAGTAGTTGGGACAGGGGCACCGGGGAGCTGTTTTTT.